This T cell receptor (beta chain) was found in a study of blood T cell repertoires in COVID-19. Whole-study context: Spain, Italy and the United States supplied samples that represented acute and convalescent COVID-19. Sources were T cells, B-cell-depleted T cells, or PBMCs; the material itself was cDNA or gDNA.

The study assigned cohorts using participant-reported clinical history. Sequencing was performed with immunoSEQ multiplex PCR; in TCRdb, only in-frame clones are kept and a portion is missing. The profile shows 250,000 or so clones, approximately 90% of them singletons. This clone was seen just once. Sequencing input: PBMCs or T cells enriched from blood (not recorded which). This TCR came from a woman aged 25 to 39 with acute COVID-19.

This CDR3 reads CASSLRGRKGNADTQYF. CDR3 bases: TGCGCCAGCAGCCTCAGGGGGCGGAAGGGTAATGCAGATACGCAGTATTTT. The chain couples TRBV4-1 to TRBJ2-3; 8 nucleotides agree with TRBD1. Germline lookup yields CDR1 MGHRA and CDR2 YSYEKL. Trimming took 4 bases from V and 4 from J; bases not matched to a gene: 13. The CDR3 extends over 17 amino acids.